The clone carrying this T cell receptor (beta chain) has a handful of counts. Using immunoSEQ multiplex PCR, the repertoire was profiled, and TCRdb retains in-frame clones only, with some absent. Among about 1.1 million clones listed, roughly 74% were seen once. The CDR3 runs 13 residues. Between the trimmed V and J ends, which lost 7 bases and 0 bases, there was a span of 6 bases. Germline V gene data show CDR1 as LNHDA and CDR2 as SQIVND (reference sequence). CD4+ cells yielded CD45RA+ naive and CD45RA-negative memory subsets. This entry is derived from a study of shared clonotypes between healthy human individuals.

The clonotype comes from a man aged 18 to 29 in good health. Some clones in this sample may be carry-over from other donors' samples. The chain combines TRBV19 with TRBJ2-2; D is uncertain. Material for sequencing was memory CD4+ T cells from PBMCs. Stated subset: CD45RA-negative fraction. The CDR3 sequence is CASTAPNTGELFF. The CDR3 DNA reads TGTGCCAGTACGGCCCCGAACACCGGGGAGCTGTTTTTT.